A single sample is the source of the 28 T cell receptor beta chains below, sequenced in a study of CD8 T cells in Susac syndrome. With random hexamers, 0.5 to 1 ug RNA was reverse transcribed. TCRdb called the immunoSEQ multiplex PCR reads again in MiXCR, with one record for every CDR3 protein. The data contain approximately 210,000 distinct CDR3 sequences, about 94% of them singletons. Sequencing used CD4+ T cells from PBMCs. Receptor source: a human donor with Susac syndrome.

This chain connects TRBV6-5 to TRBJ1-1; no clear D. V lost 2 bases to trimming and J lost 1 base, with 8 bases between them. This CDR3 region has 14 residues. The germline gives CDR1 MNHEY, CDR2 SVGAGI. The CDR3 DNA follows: TGTGCCAGCAGTTACCGTACAGAGAACACTGAAGCTTTCTTT. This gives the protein CASSYRTENTEAFF.

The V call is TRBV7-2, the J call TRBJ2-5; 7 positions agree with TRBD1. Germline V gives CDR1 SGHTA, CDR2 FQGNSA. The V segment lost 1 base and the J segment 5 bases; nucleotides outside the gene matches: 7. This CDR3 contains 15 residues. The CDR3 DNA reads TGTGCCAGCAGCTTAGTTAAGGGGGCAGGGGAGACCCAGTACTTC. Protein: CASSLVKGAGETQYF.

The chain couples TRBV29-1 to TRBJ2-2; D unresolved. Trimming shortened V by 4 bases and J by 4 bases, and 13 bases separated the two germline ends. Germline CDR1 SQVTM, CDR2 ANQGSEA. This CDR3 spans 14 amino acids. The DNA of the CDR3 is TGCAGCGTTGTTTTCGACGTGGCCACCGGGGAGCTGTTTTTT. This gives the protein CSVVFDVATGELFF.

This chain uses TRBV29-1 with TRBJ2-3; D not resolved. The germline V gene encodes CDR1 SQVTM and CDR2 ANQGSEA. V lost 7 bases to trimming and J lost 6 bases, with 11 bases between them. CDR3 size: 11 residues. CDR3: CSAEVRDTQYF. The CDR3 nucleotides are TGCAGCGCCGAAGTCAGGGATACGCAGTATTTT.

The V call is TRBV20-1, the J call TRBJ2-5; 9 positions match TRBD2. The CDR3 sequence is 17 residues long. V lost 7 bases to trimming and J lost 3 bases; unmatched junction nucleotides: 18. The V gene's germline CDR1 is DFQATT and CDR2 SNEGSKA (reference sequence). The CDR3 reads CSGNGGGANDLEETQYF. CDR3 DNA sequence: TGCAGTGGGAATGGCGGGGGGGCCAATGATTTGGAAGAGACCCAGTACTTC.

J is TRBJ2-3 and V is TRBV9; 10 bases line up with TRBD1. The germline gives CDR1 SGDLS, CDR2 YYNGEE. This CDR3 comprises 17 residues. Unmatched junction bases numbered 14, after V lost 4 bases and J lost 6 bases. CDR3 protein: CASSRGTGTGAGDTQYF. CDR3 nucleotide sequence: TGTGCCAGCAGCCGAGGTACCGGGACAGGGGCAGGGGATACGCAGTATTTT.

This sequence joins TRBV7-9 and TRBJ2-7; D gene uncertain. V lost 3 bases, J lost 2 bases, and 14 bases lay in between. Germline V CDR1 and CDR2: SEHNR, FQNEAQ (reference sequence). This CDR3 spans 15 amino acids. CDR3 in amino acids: CASSFQVAGTYEQYF. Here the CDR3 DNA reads TGTGCCAGCAGCTTCCAAGTGGCTGGTACCTACGAGCAGTACTTC.

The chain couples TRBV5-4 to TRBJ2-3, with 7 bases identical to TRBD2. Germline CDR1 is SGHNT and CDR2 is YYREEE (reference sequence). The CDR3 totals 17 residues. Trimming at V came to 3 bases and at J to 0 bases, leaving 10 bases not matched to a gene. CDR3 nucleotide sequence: TGTGCCAGCAGCTCGTACAGCGGGGCCACTAGCACAGATACGCAGTATTTT. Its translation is CASSSYSGATSTDTQYF.

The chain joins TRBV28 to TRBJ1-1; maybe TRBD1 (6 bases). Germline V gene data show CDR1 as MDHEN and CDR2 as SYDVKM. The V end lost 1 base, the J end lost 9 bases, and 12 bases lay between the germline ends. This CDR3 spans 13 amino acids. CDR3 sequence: CASSLSRGTQAFF. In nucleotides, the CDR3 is TGTGCCAGCAGTTTATCCAGGGGTACCCAAGCTTTCTTT.

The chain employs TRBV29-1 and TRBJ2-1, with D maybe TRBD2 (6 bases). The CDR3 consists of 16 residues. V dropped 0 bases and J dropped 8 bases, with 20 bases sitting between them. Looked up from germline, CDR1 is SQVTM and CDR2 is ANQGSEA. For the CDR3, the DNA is TGCAGCGTTGAAGACTACCGGGACTTTCAAGACGATGAGCAGTTCTTC. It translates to CSVEDYRDFQDDEQFF.

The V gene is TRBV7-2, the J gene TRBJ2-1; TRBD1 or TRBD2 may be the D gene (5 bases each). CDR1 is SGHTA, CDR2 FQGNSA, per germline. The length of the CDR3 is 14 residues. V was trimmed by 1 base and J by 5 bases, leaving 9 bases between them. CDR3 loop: CASSLVGGNNEQFF. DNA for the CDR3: TGTGCCAGCAGCTTAGTTGGGGGAAACAATGAGCAGTTCTTC.

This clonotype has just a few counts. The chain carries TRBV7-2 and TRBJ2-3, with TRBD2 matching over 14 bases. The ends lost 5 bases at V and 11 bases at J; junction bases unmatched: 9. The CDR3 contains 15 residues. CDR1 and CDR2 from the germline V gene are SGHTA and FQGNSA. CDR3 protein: CASSPRLAGGLRQYF. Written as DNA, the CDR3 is TGTGCCAGCAGCCCGAGACTAGCGGGGGGGCTGAGGCAGTATTTT.

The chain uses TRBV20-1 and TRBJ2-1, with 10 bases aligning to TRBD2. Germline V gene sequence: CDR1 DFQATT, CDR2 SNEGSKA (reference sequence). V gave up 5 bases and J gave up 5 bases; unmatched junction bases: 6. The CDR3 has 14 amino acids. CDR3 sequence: CSAPKRGGHNEQFF. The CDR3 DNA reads TGCAGTGCTCCCAAGCGGGGGGGGCACAATGAGCAGTTCTTC.

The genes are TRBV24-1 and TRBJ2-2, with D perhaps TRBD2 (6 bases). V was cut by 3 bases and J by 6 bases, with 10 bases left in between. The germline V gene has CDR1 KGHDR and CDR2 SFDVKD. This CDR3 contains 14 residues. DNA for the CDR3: TGTGCCACCAGTGATCGTCCGGGGGCCGGGGAGCTGTTTTTT. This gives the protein CATSDRPGAGELFF.

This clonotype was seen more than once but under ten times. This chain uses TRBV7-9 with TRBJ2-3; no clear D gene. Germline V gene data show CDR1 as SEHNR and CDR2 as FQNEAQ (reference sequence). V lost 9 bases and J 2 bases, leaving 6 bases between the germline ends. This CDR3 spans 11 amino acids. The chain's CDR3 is CASSFTDTQYF. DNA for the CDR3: TGTGCCAGTAGTTTCACAGATACGCAGTATTTT.

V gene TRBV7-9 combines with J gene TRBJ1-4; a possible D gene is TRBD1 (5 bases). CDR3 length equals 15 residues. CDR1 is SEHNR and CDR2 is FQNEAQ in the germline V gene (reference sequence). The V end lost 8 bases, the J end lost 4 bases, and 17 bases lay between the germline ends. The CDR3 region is CASHNSGTGNEKLFF. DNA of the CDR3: TGTGCCAGCCACAATTCCGGGACGGGTAATGAAAAACTGTTTTTT.

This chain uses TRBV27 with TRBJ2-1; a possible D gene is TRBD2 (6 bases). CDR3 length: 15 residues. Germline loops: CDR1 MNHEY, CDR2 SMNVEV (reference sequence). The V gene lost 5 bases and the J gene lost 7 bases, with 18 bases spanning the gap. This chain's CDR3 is CASSPPGRRGNEQFF. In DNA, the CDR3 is TGTGCCAGCAGTCCCCCCGGCAGGAGGGGTAATGAGCAGTTCTTC.

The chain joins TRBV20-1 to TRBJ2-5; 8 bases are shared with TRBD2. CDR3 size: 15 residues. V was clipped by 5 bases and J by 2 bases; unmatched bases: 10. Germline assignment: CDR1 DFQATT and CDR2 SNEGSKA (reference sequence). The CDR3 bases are TGCAGTGCTCCTCGCATGGTAGCGGGGCAAGAGACCCAGTACTTC. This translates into CSAPRMVAGQETQYF.

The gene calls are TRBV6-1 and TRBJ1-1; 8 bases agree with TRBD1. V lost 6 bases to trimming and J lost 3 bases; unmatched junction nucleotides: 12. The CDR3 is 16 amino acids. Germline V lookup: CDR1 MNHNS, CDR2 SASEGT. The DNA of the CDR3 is TGTGCCAGCAGAGACAGGGGTAGGGGTGAGGACACTGAAGCTTTCTTT. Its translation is CASRDRGRGEDTEAFF.

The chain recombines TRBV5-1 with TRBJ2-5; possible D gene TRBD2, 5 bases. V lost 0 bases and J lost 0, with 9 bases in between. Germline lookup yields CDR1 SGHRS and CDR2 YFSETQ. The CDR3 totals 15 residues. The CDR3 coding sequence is TGCGCCAGCAGCTTGGCTGTCGGGAACCAAGAGACCCAGTACTTC. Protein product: CASSLAVGNQETQYF.

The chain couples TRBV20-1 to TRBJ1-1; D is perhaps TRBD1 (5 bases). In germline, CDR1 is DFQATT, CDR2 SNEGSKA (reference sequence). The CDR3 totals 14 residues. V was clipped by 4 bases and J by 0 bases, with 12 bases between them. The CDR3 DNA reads TGCAGTGCTACGGACACTCCAATGAACACTGAAGCTTTCTTT. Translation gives CSATDTPMNTEAFF.

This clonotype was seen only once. CDR3 nucleotide sequence: TGCAGCGTTGGGGAGACAGGCAATTCACCCCTCCACTTT. It specifies CSVGETGNSPLHF. The chain uses TRBV29-1 and TRBJ1-6, with D perhaps TRBD1 (6 bases). Germline V gene sequence: CDR1 SQVTM, CDR2 ANQGSEA. The CDR3 consists of 13 residues. V gave up 4 bases and J gave up 7 bases, with 11 bases separating them.

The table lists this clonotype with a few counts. The DNA for the CDR3 is TGTGCCAGTAGTAGGCAGGAAAGCTCCTACGAGCAGTACTTC. Protein sequence: CASSRQESSYEQYF. The V call is TRBV19, the J call TRBJ2-7, with D unclear. Germline V lookup: CDR1 LNHDA, CDR2 SQIVND (reference sequence). The CDR3 length is 14 residues. V gave up 4 bases and J gave up 0 bases, with 10 bases separating them.

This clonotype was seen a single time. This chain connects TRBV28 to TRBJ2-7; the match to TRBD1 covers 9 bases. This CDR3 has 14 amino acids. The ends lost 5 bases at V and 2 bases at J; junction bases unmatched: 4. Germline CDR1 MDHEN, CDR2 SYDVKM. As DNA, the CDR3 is TGTGCCAGCAGTGAGGGACAGGGAGCCTACGAGCAGTACTTC. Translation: CASSEGQGAYEQYF. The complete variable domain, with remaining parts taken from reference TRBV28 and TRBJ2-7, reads DVKVTQSSRYLVKRTGEKVFLECVQDMDHENMFWYRQDPGLGLRLIYFSYDVKMKEKGDIPEGYSVSREKKERFSLILESASTNQTSMYLCASSEGQGAYEQYFGPGTRLTVT.

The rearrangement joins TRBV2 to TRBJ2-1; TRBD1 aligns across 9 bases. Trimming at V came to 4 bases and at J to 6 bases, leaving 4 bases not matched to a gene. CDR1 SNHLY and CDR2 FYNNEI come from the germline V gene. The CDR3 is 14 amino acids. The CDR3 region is CASSGTGVVNEQFF. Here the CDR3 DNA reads TGTGCCAGCAGTGGGACAGGGGTTGTCAATGAGCAGTTCTTC. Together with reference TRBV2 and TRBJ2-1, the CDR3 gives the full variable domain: EPEVTQTPSHQVTQMGQEVILRCVPISNHLYFYWYRQILGQKVEFLVSFYNNEISEKSEIFDDQFSVERPDGSNFTLKIRSTKLEDSAMYFCASSGTGVVNEQFFGPGTRLTVL.

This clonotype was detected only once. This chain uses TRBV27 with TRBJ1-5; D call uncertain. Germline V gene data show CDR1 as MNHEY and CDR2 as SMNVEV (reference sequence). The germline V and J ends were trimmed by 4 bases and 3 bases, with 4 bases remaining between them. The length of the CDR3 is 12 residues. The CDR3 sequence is CASSSANQPQHF. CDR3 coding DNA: TGTGCCAGCAGTTCCGCCAATCAGCCCCAGCATTTT.

The CDR3 coding sequence is TGTGCCACCAGTGAAGGGACTCTCGATCAGCCCCAGCATTTT. It codes for CATSEGTLDQPQHF. The rearrangement links TRBV24-1 to TRBJ1-5; D perhaps matches TRBD1 (5 bases). The CDR3 loop spans 14 amino acids. The ends were cut back, 4 bases at V and 5 bases at J, with 11 bases in the middle. The germline V gene has CDR1 KGHDR and CDR2 SFDVKD.

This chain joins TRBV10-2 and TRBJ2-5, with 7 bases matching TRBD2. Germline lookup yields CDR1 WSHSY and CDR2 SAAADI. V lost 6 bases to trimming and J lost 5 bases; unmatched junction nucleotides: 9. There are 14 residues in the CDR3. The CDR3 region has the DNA TGCGCCAGCAGCGGAGCGGGGCCGGGGGAGACCCAGTACTTC. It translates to CASSGAGPGETQYF.